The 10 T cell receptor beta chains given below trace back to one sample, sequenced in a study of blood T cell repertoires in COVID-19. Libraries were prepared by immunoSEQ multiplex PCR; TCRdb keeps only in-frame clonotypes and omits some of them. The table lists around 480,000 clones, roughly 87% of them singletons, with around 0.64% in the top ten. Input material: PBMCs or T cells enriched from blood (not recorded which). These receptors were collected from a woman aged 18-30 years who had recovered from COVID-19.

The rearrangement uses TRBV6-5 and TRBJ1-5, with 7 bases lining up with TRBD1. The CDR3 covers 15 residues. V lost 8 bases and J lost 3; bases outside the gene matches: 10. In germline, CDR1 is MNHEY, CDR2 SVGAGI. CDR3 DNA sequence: TGTGCCAGCGGCAAGACAGGGTGGCCCAATCAGCCCCAGCATTTT. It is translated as CASGKTGWPNQPQHF.

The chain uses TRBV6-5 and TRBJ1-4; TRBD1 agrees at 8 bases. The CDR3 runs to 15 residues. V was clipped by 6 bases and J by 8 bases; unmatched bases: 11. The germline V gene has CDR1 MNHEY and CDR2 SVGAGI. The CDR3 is CASSQPGQGEEKLFF. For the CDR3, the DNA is TGTGCCAGCAGCCAACCTGGACAGGGAGAGGAAAAACTGTTTTTT.

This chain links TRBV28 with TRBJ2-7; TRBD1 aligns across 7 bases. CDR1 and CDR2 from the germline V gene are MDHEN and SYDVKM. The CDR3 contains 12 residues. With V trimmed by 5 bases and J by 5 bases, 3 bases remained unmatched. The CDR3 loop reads CASSADRDEQYF. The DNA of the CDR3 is TGTGCCAGCAGTGCCGACAGGGACGAGCAGTACTTC.

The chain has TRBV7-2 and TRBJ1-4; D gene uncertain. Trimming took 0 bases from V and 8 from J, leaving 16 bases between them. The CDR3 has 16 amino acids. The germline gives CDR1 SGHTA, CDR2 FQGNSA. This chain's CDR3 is CASSLAGRGVVEKLFF. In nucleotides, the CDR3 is TGTGCCAGCAGCTTAGCGGGCCGGGGAGTAGTGGAAAAACTGTTTTTT. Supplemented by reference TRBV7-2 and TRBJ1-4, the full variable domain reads GAGVSQSPSNKVTEKGKDVELRCDPISGHTALYWYRQSLGQGLEFLIYFQGNSAPDKSGLPSDRFSAERTGGSVSTLTIQRTQQEDSAVYLCASSLAGRGVVEKLFFGSGTQLSVL.

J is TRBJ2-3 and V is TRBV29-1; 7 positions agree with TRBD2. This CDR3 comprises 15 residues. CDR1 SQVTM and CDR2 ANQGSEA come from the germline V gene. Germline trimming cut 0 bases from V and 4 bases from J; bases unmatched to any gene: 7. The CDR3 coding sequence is TGCAGCGTTGAAGATAGTGGGGGAGGGGCAGATACGCAGTATTTT. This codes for CSVEDSGGGADTQYF.

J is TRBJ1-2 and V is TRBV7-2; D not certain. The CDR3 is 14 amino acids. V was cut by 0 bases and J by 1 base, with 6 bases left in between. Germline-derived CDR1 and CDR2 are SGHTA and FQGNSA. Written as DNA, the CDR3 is TGTGCCAGCAGCTTAGCGGGCCTTAACTATGGCTACACCTTC. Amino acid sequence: CASSLAGLNYGYTF. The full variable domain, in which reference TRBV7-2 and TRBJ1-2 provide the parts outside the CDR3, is GAGVSQSPSNKVTEKGKDVELRCDPISGHTALYWYRQSLGQGLEFLIYFQGNSAPDKSGLPSDRFSAERTGGSVSTLTIQRTQQEDSAVYLCASSLAGLNYGYTFGSGTRLTVV.

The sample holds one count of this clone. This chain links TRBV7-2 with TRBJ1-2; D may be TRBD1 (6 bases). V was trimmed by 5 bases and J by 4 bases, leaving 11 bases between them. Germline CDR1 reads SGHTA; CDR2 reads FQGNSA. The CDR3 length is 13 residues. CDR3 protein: CASSQGSLYGYTF. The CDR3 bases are TGTGCCAGCAGCCAGGGGAGTCTCTATGGCTACACCTTC.

CDR3 bases: TGCGCCAGCAGCTTGAATGGGGGCCGGGGCACTGAAGCTTTCTTT. This encodes CASSLNGGRGTEAFF. This rearrangement joins TRBV5-1 to TRBJ1-1; D possibly corresponds to TRBD1 (6 bases). Germline values: CDR1 SGHRS, CDR2 YFSETQ. The CDR3 is 15 amino acids. Trimming cost V 1 base and J 4 bases, with 14 bases left between them.

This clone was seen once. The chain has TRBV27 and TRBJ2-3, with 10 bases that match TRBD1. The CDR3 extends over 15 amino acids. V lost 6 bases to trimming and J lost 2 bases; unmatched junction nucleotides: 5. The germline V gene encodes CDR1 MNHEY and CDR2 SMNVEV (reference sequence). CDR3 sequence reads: CASRRDRGPTDTQYF. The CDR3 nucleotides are TGTGCCAGCAGAAGGGACAGGGGACCCACAGATACGCAGTATTTT.

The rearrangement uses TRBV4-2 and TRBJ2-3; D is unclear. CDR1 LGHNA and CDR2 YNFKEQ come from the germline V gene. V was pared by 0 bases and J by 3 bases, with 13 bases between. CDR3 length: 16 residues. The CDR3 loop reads CASSQEVGEATDTQYF. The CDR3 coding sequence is TGTGCCAGCAGCCAAGAAGTTGGAGAGGCGACAGATACGCAGTATTTT.